A selection of T cell receptor beta chains follows, all from one sample in a study of shared clonotypes between healthy human individuals. Profiling relied on immunoSEQ multiplex PCR, and the TCRdb table lists in-frame clones only, not all of them. The sample has about 680,000 clones, 92% seen once. The sequencing input was naive CD8+ T cells sorted from blood. The receptors derive from a man aged 30 to 39 in good health. Both conserved end residues are part of each CDR3. Each record gives: CDR3 length, V gene, clone size, D gene, J gene, CDR3 protein, CDR3 DNA. A D gene is named only where the DNA matches it firmly. Some rows mark clone size as missing; the rest say once, few, many or name a class of expanded clone.

14	TRBV27	NA	TRBD2	TRBJ2-7	CASSPLAGREEQYF	TGTGCCAGCAGTCCACTAGCGGGACGTGAAGAGCAGTACTTC
12	TRBV5-1	NA	NA	TRBJ2-7	CASSLEIGEQYF	TGCGCCAGCAGCTTGGAGATCGGGGAGCAGTACTTC
14	TRBV19	NA	NA	TRBJ2-7	CASSISGQRDEQYF	TGTGCCAGTAGTATATCAGGGCAGAGGGACGAGCAGTACTTC
14	TRBV11-2	NA	NA	TRBJ2-6	CASSIPRGANVLTF	TGTGCCAGCAGCATCCCCAGGGGGGCCAACGTCCTGACTTTC
14	TRBV10-3	NA	TRBD1	TRBJ2-1	CAISEQGTYNEQFF	TGTGCCATCAGTGAACAGGGGACATACAATGAGCAGTTCTTC
15	TRBV7-9	NA	TRBD1	TRBJ2-2	CASSNDRGQGGELFF	TGTGCCAGCAGCAACGACAGGGGGCAAGGCGGGGAGCTGTTTTTT
15	TRBV28	NA	NA	TRBJ2-7	CASSFSGLPSYEQYF	TGTGCCAGCAGTTTTAGCGGTCTACCCTCCTACGAGCAGTACTTC
14	TRBV4-3	NA	NA	TRBJ2-7	CASSQEEFAYEQYF	TGCGCCAGCAGCCAGGAGGAATTTGCCTACGAGCAGTACTTC
15	TRBV30	NA	TRBD1	TRBJ2-7	CAWMEGQGTTYEQYF	TGTGCCTGGATGGAGGGACAGGGTACAACCTACGAGCAGTACTTC
14	TRBV6-1	NA	TRBD1	TRBJ1-5	CASSEGQGFQPQHF	TGTGCCAGCAGTGAAGGACAGGGCTTTCAGCCCCAGCATTTT
13	TRBV6-4	NA	NA	TRBJ2-1	CASSDTPGLAQFF	TGTGCCAGCAGTGACACCCCGGGACTTGCTCAGTTCTTC
15	TRBV9	NA	TRBD1	TRBJ1-1	CASSTDRGITTEAFF	TGTGCCAGCAGCACGGACAGGGGCATCACGACTGAAGCTTTCTTT
16	TRBV19	once	TRBD2	TRBJ2-7	CASSIDSAGGRGEQYF	TGTGCCAGTAGTATAGATTCAGCGGGAGGAAGGGGCGAGCAGTACTTC
12	TRBV7-9	NA	NA	TRBJ2-1	CGFRARVNEQFF	TGTGGGTTTCGGGCTAGGGTGAATGAGCAGTTCTTC
15	TRBV25-1	once	TRBD1	TRBJ1-1	CASSPYGTGNTEAFF	TGTGCCAGCAGCCCTTATGGGACAGGGAACACTGAAGCTTTCTTT
15	TRBV5-1	NA	TRBD1	TRBJ2-1	CASSSPGTGANEQFF	TGCGCCAGCAGCTCCCCCGGGACAGGGGCGAATGAGCAGTTCTTC
16	TRBV11-2	NA	NA	TRBJ2-7	CASSLDWTVISYEQYF	TGTGCCAGCAGCTTAGATTGGACAGTGATCTCCTACGAGCAGTACTTC
17	TRBV25-1	few	NA	TRBJ2-1	CASSQLEGGGFYNEQFF	TGTGCCAGCAGTCAGTTAGAGGGGGGTGGATTTTACAATGAGCAGTTCTTC
11	TRBV2	few	NA	TRBJ2-1	CASSEGNEQFF	TGTGCCAGCAGTGAAGGCAATGAGCAGTTCTTC